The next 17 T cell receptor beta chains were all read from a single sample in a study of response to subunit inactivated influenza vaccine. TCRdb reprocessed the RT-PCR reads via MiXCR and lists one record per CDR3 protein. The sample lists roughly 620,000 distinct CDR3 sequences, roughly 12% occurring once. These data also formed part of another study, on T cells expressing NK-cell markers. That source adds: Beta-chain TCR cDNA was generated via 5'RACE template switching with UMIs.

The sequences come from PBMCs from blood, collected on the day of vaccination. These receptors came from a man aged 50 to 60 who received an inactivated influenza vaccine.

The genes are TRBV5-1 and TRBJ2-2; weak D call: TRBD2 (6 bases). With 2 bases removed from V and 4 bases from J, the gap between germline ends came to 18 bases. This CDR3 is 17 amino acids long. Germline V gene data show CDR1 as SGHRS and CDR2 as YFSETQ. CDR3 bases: TGCGCCAGCAGCTTAGCGGGCTCCTCCTTGGGCACCGGGGAGCTGTTTTTT. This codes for CASSLAGSSLGTGELFF. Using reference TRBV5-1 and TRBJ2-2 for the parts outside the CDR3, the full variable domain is KAGVTQTPRYLIKTRGQQVTLSCSPISGHRSVSWYQQTPGQGLQFLFEYFSETQRNKGNFPGRFSGRQFSNSRSEMNVSTLELGDSALYLCASSLAGSSLGTGELFFGEGSRLTVL.

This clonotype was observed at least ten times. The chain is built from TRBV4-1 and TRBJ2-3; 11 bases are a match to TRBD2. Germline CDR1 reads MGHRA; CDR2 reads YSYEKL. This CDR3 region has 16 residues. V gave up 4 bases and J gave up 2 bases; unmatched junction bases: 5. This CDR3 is CASSLVAGGYTDTQYF. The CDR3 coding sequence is TGCGCCAGCAGCCTGGTAGCGGGGGGGTACACAGATACGCAGTATTTT.

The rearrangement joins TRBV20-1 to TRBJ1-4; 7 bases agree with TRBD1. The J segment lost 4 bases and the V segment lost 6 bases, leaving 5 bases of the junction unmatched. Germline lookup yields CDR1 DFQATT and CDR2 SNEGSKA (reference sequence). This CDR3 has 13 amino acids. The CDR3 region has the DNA TGCAGTGCCACAGGGGCCAATAATGAAAAACTGTTTTTT. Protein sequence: CSATGANNEKLFF.

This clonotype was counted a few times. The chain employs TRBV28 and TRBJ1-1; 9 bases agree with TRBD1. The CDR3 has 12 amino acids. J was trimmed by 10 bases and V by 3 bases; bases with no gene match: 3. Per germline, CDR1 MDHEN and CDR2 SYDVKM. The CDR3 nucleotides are TGTGCCAGCAGTTTGGGACAGGGTGGAGCTTTCTTT. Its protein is CASSLGQGGAFF.

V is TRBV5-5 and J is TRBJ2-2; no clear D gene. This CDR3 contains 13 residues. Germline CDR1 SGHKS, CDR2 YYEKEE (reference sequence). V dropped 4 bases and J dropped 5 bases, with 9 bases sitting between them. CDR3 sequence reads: CASSPGQTGELFF. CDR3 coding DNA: TGTGCCAGCAGCCCCGGGCAAACCGGGGAGCTGTTTTTT.

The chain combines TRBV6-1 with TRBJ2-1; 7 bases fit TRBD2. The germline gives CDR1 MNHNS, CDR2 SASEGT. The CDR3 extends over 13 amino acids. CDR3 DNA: TGTGCGAGCGGGGCTAGCGGTTACAATGAGCAGTTCTTC. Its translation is CASGASGYNEQFF.

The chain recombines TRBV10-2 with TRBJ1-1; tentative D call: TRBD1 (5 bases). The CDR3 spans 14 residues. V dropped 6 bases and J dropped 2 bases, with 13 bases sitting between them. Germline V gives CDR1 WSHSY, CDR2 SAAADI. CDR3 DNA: TGCGCCAGCAGGGGAGCAAGGGGAAACACTGAAGCTTTCTTT. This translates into CASRGARGNTEAFF.

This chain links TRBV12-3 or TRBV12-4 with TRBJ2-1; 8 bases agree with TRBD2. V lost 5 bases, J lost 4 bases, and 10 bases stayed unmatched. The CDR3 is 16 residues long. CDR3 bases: TGTGCCAGCAGTACTTCTTCGGGGGGGGCTTACAATGAGCAGTTCTTC. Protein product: CASSTSSGGAYNEQFF.

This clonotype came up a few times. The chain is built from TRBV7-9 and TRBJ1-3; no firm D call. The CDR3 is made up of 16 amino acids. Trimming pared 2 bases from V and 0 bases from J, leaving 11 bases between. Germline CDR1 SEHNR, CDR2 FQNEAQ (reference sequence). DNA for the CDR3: TGTGCCAGCAGCTTATCTGGGTTCTCCTCTGGAAACACCATATATTTT. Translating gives CASSLSGFSSGNTIYF.

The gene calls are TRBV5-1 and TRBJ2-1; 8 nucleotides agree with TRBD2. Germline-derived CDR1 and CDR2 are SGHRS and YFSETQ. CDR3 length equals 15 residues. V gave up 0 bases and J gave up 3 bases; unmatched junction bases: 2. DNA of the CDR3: TGCGCCAGCAGCTTGGCAGCGGGGGACTACAATGAGCAGTTCTTC. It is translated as CASSLAAGDYNEQFF. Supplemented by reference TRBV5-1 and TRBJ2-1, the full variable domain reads KAGVTQTPRYLIKTRGQQVTLSCSPISGHRSVSWYQQTPGQGLQFLFEYFSETQRNKGNFPGRFSGRQFSNSRSEMNVSTLELGDSALYLCASSLAAGDYNEQFFGPGTRLTVL.

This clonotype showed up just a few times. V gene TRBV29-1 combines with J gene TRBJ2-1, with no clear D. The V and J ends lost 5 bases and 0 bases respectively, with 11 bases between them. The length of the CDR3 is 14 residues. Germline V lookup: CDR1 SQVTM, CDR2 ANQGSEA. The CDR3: CSVSRRSSYNEQFF. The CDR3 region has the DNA TGCAGCGTTTCCCGGCGGAGCTCCTACAATGAGCAGTTCTTC.

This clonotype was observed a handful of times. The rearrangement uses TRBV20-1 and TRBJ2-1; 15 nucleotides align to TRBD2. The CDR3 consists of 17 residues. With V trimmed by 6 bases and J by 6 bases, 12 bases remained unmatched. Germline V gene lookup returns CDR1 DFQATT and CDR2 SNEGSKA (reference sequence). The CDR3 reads CSARTERTSGGANEQFF. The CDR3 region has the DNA TGCAGTGCACGTACGGAAAGGACTAGCGGGGGGGCCAATGAGCAGTTCTTC.

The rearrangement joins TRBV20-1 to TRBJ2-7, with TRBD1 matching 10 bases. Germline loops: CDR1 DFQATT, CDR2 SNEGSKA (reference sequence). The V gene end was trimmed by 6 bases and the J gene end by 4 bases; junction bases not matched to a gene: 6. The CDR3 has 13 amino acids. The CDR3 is CSAAPGQGYEQYF. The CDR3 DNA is TGCAGTGCCGCTCCGGGACAGGGGTACGAGCAGTACTTC.

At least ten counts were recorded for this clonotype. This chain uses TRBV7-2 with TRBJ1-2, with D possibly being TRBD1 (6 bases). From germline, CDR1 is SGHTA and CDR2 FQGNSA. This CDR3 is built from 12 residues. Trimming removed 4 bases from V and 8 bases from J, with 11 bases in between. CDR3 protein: CASSSGTYGYTF. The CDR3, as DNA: TGTGCCAGCAGCTCAGGGACATACGGCTACACCTTC.

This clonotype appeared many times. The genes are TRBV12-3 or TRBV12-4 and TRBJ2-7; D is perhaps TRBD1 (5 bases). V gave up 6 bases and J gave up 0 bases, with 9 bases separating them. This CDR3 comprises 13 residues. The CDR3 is CASRLDISYEQYF. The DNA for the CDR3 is TGTGCCAGCAGACTGGACATCTCCTACGAGCAGTACTTC.

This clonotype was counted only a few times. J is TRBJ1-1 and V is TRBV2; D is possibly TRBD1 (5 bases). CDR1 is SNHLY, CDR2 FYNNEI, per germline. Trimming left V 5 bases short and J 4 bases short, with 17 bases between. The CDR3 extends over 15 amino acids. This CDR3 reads CASSINRQWGTEAFF. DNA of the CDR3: TGTGCCAGCAGTATTAACAGGCAATGGGGCACTGAAGCTTTCTTT.

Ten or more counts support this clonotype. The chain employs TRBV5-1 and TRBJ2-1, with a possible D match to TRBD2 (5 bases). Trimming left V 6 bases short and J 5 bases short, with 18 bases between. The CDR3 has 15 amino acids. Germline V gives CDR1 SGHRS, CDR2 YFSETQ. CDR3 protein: CASTREAGVHNEQFF. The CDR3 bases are TGCGCCAGCACTCGGGAAGCTGGGGTCCACAATGAGCAGTTCTTC.